These 2 T cell receptor beta chains were sequenced from one sample in a study of vaccination effects on CD4 cells after COVID-19. Upon completion of about 10 days in culture, CD4+ T cells were isolated. Antigen specificity for these receptors is unknown. The protocol was immunoSEQ multiplex PCR, while the TCRdb copy is restricted to in-frame clones and leaves out a portion. The sample lists under 30,000 clones, around three fifths seen once, with less than 10% in the top ten. The source material was CD4+ T cells from PBMCs cultured without peptide, sampled before COVID-19 vaccination. These receptor sequences come from a human donor who received a COVID-19 vaccine.

J is TRBJ2-7 and V is TRBV7-9; 7 nucleotides line up with TRBD2. V was clipped by 6 bases and J by 4 bases; unmatched bases: 9. The germline V gene has CDR1 SEHNR and CDR2 FQNEAQ (reference sequence). The CDR3 totals 14 residues. The CDR3 loop is CASRPPAGVYEQYF. Here the CDR3 DNA reads TGTGCCAGCAGACCCCCCGCGGGGGTTTACGAGCAGTACTTC.

There are a few counts of this clone. V gene TRBV30 combines with J gene TRBJ1-2; no definite D call. CDR3 size: 12 residues. V was cut by 5 bases and J by 6 bases, with 13 bases left in between. Per germline, CDR1 GTSNPN and CDR2 SVGIG (reference sequence). The CDR3 nucleotides read TGTGCCTGGGCTACATGGGGTAATGGCTACACCTTC. Amino acids: CAWATWGNGYTF.